This TCR beta chain was identified during a study of T cell responses to AZD1222 COVID-19 vaccine. Study outcomes and limitations: Clonal diversity was possibly underestimated; the donors were predominantly white British and more often female. Baseline seropositivity occurred in only six AZD1222 recipients.

This clone appeared a single time. Its antigen is as yet unknown. Using immunoSEQ multiplex PCR, the repertoire was profiled, and TCRdb retains in-frame clones only, with some absent. The sample includes over 45,000 clones, roughly 90% seen only once; the top ten take over 4%. The analysis combined second doses at about 4 or about 12 weeks. This CDR3 region has 17 residues. Germline CDR1 and CDR2: MNHNS and SASEGT. Trimming removed 3 bases from V and 6 bases from J, with 23 bases in between. The receptor was derived from an adult who received the AZD1222 COVID-19 vaccine. This sample comprised peripheral blood, obtained 28 days after the second AZD1222 dose. V usage is TRBV6-1 and J usage is TRBJ1-2; tentative D call: TRBD1 (6 bases). CDR3: CASSESPPSYRQDGYTF. CDR3 DNA: TGTGCCAGCAGTGAGAGCCCCCCCTCTTATAGACAGGATGGCTACACCTTC.